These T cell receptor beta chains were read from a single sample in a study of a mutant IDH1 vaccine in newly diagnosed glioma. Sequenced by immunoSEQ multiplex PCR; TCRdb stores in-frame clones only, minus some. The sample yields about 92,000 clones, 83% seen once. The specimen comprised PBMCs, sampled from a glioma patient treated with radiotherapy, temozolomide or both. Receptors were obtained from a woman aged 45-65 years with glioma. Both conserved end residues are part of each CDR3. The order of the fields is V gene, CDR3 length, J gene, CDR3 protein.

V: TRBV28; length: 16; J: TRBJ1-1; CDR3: CASTAGGESVVPEAFF
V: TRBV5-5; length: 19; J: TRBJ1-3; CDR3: CASSLERLTGVFPGNTIYF
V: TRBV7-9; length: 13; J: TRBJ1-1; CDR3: CASSPGGNTEAFF
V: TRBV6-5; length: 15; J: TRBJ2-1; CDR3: CASSASGGPYNEQFF
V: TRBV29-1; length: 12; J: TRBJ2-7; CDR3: CSVEDSYYEQYF
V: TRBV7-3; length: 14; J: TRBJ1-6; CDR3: CASSRGQGTSPLHF
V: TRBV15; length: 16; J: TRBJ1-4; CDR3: CATSTRTGEANEKLFF
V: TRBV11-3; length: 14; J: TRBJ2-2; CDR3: CASSLGANTGELFF
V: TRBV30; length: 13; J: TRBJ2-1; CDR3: CAWSTMEGNEQFF
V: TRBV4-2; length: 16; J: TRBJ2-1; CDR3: CASSPRSGGAVNEQFF